These 10 T cell receptor beta chains came from one sample sequenced in a study of metastatic and nonmetastatic thyroid tumors. Among the patients, none had received any treatment before thyroid surgery. TCRdb re-clonotyped the PCR reads via MiXCR. Here the sample spans about 70,000 clones, more than 15% being singletons. Sequencing input: blood. The receptors were sampled from a female donor with papillary thyroid cancer or a benign thyroid nodule (not recorded which). Some clones in this sample may be carry-over from other donors' samples.

In its sample, this clone was seen many times. The CDR3 coding sequence is TGTGCCAGCAGTCCAACTAGCGGGAGGGCCGTGGAGACCCAGTACTTC. Protein product: CASSPTSGRAVETQYF. The rearrangement uses TRBV12-3 or TRBV12-4 and TRBJ2-5, with 13 nucleotides matching TRBD2. V shed 5 bases and J 5 bases; nucleotides not matched to a gene: 8. The CDR3 is made up of 16 amino acids.

The rearrangement joins TRBV11-3 to TRBJ2-7, with TRBD1 as a possible D gene (6 bases). Trimming stripped 3 bases from V and 3 bases from J, with 9 bases between. CDR1 and CDR2 (germline): SGHNT, YENEEA. The CDR3 sequence is 13 residues long. DNA of the CDR3: TGTGCCAGCAGCTTGGGGGACAACTACGAGCAGTACTTC. Translating it yields CASSLGDNYEQYF.

This clone was recorded many times. The chain recombines TRBV18 with TRBJ2-5; 7 nucleotides agree with TRBD1. The CDR3 sequence is 16 residues long. V was pared by 4 bases and J by 4 bases, with 12 bases of the junction left unmatched. CDR1 and CDR2 (germline): KGHSH, LQKENI. The chain's CDR3 is CASSLRDSSVGETQYF. In DNA form, the CDR3 reads TGTGCCAGCTCACTCCGGGACAGCTCAGTGGGAGAGACCCAGTACTTC.

This clone was seen ten or more times. CDR3 loop: CASRGTVMNTEAFF. CDR3 nucleotide sequence: TGTGCCAGCAGAGGGACGGTTATGAACACTGAAGCTTTCTTT. The V gene is TRBV6-2 or TRBV6-3, the J gene TRBJ1-1, with D maybe TRBD1 (5 bases). Trimming removed 6 bases from V and 0 bases from J, with 11 bases in between. Germline assignment: CDR1 MNHEY and CDR2 SVGEGT. The CDR3 is 14 amino acids.

This clone was seen only once. The chain carries TRBV7-3 and TRBJ2-3; TRBD2 agrees at 10 bases. Germline CDR1 and CDR2: SGHTA and FQGTGA. This CDR3 is built from 18 residues. J gave up 0 bases and V 1 base, and 7 bases lay outside the gene matches. This CDR3 reads CASSLILAGVPSTDTQYF. The CDR3 DNA reads as TGTGCCAGCAGCTTAATCCTAGCGGGGGTGCCAAGCACAGATACGCAGTATTTT.

This clone is termed medium-sized. This chain joins TRBV2 and TRBJ1-6, with 9 bases matching TRBD1. Unmatched junction bases numbered 7, after V lost 7 bases and J lost 6 bases. The CDR3 has 15 amino acids. CDR1 and CDR2 (germline): SNHLY, FYNNEI. The CDR3 is CASTFPQGANSPLHF. CDR3 DNA: TGTGCCAGCACGTTCCCACAGGGGGCTAATTCACCCCTCCACTTT. The full variable domain, completed using reference TRBV2 and TRBJ1-6, is EPEVTQTPSHQVTQMGQEVILRCVPISNHLYFYWYRQILGQKVEFLVSFYNNEISEKSEIFDDQFSVERPDGSNFTLKIRSTKLEDSAMYFCASTFPQGANSPLHFGNGTRLTVT.

This clone has a count of ten or more. The V gene is TRBV19, the J gene TRBJ2-1, with 14 bases lining up with TRBD2. The germline V gene encodes CDR1 LNHDA and CDR2 SQIVND (reference sequence). This CDR3 comprises 17 residues. Germline trimming cut 6 bases from V and 7 bases from J; bases unmatched to any gene: 11. The CDR3 nucleotides read TGTGCCAGTAGCCCAGGACTAGCGGGAGGCCCCCGTAATGAGCAGTTCTTC. This translates into CASSPGLAGGPRNEQFF.

The gene calls are TRBV9 and TRBJ1-3; 9 nucleotides line up with TRBD1. The CDR3 spans 15 residues. CDR1 is SGDLS, CDR2 YYNGEE, per germline. J lost 3 bases, V lost 2 bases, and 3 bases had no gene match. The CDR3 DNA reads TGTGCCAGCAGCGTCGGGACAGGGTTTGGAAACACCATATATTTT. Residues: CASSVGTGFGNTIYF. Full variable domain (missing parts from reference TRBV9 and TRBJ1-3): DSGVTQTPKHLITATGQRVTLRCSPRSGDLSVYWYQQSLDQGLQFLIQYYNGEERAKGNILERFSAQQFPDLHSELNLSSLELGDSALYFCASSVGTGFGNTIYFGEGSWLTVV.

This clone was seen many times. V and J are TRBV12-5 and TRBJ1-2, with D unclear. Germline loops: CDR1 LGHNT, CDR2 FRNRAP. The CDR3 has 13 amino acids. The V end was cut by 5 bases, the J end by 2 bases, with 9 bases between. CDR3 DNA: TGTGCTAGTGGTCCGACGGAGAACTATGGCTACACCTTC. Translated, it gives CASGPTENYGYTF.

This clone was recorded at least ten times. CDR3 region: CASSIGVRGTQYF. The CDR3 nucleotides are TGTGCCAGCAGTATAGGGGTCCGGGGGACCCAGTACTTC. The rearrangement links TRBV28 to TRBJ2-5; D may match TRBD1 or TRBD2 (5 bases each). This CDR3 region has 13 residues. V shed 5 bases and J shed 7 bases, with 14 bases lying between them. The V gene's germline CDR1 is MDHEN and CDR2 SYDVKM.